The rows below give T cell receptor beta chains drawn from one sample of a study of blood T cell repertoires in COVID-19. TCRdb's copy holds only in-frame clones and misses some; the assay was immunoSEQ multiplex PCR. The profile covers 170,000 or so clones, with over 80% appearing a single time and less than 3.5% taken by the ten largest. Input material: peripheral blood. All receptors come from a woman between 55 and 75 years old with acute or convalescent COVID-19. Both conserved end residues are part of each CDR3. D genes are given only for firm matches. Some rows have no size entry. The others give once, few or many, or a class for an expanded clone.

>TRBJ1-3|once|TRBV7-6|.
CASSFSGFSGNTIYF
TGTGCCAGCAGCTTTTCGGGATTTTCTGGAAACACCATATATTTT
>TRBJ2-1|.|TRBV28|TRBD2
CASSLRGTEQFF
TGTGCCAGCAGTTTGCGGGGGACTGAGCAGTTCTTC
>TRBJ1-2|.|TRBV4-1|TRBD1
CASSQDGQGGYGYTF
TGCGCCAGCAGCCAAGATGGACAGGGAGGCTATGGCTACACCTTC
>TRBJ1-4|.|TRBV27|TRBD1
CASSDRGGEKLFF
TGTGCCAGCAGTGACAGGGGCGGCGAAAAACTGTTTTTT
>TRBJ2-7|few|TRBV7-2|.
CASSLAGTGTYEQYF
TGTGCCAGCAGCTTAGCGGGGACTGGGACCTACGAGCAGTACTTC
>TRBJ1-5|.|TRBV5-8|.
CASSLIRGNQPQHF
TGTGCCAGCAGCTTGATCAGGGGAAATCAGCCCCAGCATTTT
>TRBJ1-4|.|TRBV5-1|TRBD1
CASSVGQGNEKLFF
TGCGCCAGCAGCGTGGGACAGGGTAATGAAAAACTGTTTTTT
>TRBJ2-1|.|TRBV4-2|TRBD2
CASSLGSSGGVNNEQFF
TGTGCCAGCAGCCTCGGGAGTAGCGGGGGGGTTAACAATGAGCAGTTCTTC
>TRBJ1-3|.|TRBV18|.
CASSLPTVYSGNTIYF
TGTGCCAGCTCCCTACCGACAGTTTACTCTGGAAACACCATATATTTT
>TRBJ1-6|.|TRBV6-7|.
CASIQVGGSPLHF
TGTGCCAGCATTCAGGTAGGGGGTTCACCCCTCCACTTT
>TRBJ1-5|.|TRBV7-2|.
CASSLDSYQPQHF
TGTGCCAGCAGCTTAGACAGTTATCAGCCCCAGCATTTT
>TRBJ2-7|.|TRBV6-1|TRBD1
CASSEGGQGSDEQYF
TGTGCCAGCAGTGAAGGGGGACAGGGGTCGGACGAGCAGTACTTC
>TRBJ2-2|once|TRBV10-1|TRBD2
CASSGPSGGLNTGELFF
TGCGCCAGCAGTGGCCCTAGCGGGGGGTTAAACACCGGGGAGCTGTTTTTT
>TRBJ2-5|.|TRBV7-2|.
CASSLAQAQETQYF
TGTGCCAGCAGCTTAGCTCAAGCTCAAGAGACCCAGTACTTC
>TRBJ1-1|.|TRBV30|.
CAWSEGSHTEAFF
TGTGCCTGGAGTGAGGGGTCTCACACTGAAGCTTTCTTT
>TRBJ2-1|.|TRBV7-2|.
CASSQVQGYAYNEQFF
TGTGCCAGCAGCCAGGTTCAGGGGTACGCCTACAATGAGCAGTTCTTC
>TRBJ2-5|.|TRBV19|TRBD1
CASSIIPPGQGLQETQYF
TGTGCCAGTAGTATAATCCCCCCCGGACAGGGGCTCCAAGAGACCCAGTACTTC
>TRBJ1-1|.|TRBV11-2|TRBD1
CASSLGSRQGRTEAFF
TGTGCCAGCAGCTTAGGGTCCCGACAGGGGCGAACTGAAGCTTTCTTT
>TRBJ2-6|.|TRBV7-2|.
CASSPKLSGANVLTF
TGTGCCAGCAGCCCCAAGCTCTCTGGGGCCAACGTCCTGACTTTC
>TRBJ1-1|.|TRBV2|.
CASSVAGFTEAFF
TGTGCCAGCAGTGTGGCGGGATTCACTGAAGCTTTCTTT
>TRBJ2-2|.|TRBV7-2|TRBD2
CASSLRGGWTGELFF
TGTGCCAGCAGCTTGCGGGGGGGCTGGACCGGGGAGCTGTTTTTT
>TRBJ2-7|.|TRBV5-1|TRBD1
CASSGQGYEQYF
TGCGCCAGCAGCGGACAGGGCTACGAGCAGTACTTC
>TRBJ2-5|.|TRBV28|.
CASSSVSGETQYF
TGTGCCAGCAGTTCGGTTTCGGGGGAGACCCAGTACTTC
>TRBJ2-1|.|TRBV10-1|.
CASSGQYSYNEQFF
TGCGCCAGCAGTGGACAGTACTCGTACAATGAGCAGTTCTTC
>TRBJ1-6|few|TRBV10-3|TRBD1
CAISVGQSYNSPLHF
TGTGCCATCAGCGTGGGACAGTCCTATAATTCACCCCTCCACTTT
>TRBJ1-6|.|TRBV7-2|TRBD1
CASSFRDRLNSPLHF
TGTGCCAGCAGCTTTCGGGACAGGCTGAATTCACCCCTCCACTTT
>TRBJ2-2|.|TRBV27|.
CASRRGPTNTGELFF
TGTGCCAGCAGGCGCGGGCCTACGAACACCGGGGAGCTGTTTTTT
>TRBJ2-3|.|TRBV7-2|.
CASSTRGTDTQYF
TGTGCCAGCAGCACTCGGGGCACAGATACGCAGTATTTT
>TRBJ2-7|.|TRBV12-5|.
CASGLVRGTLEGYEQYF
TGTGCTAGTGGTTTGGTACGGGGGACCCTAGAGGGGTACGAGCAGTACTTC
>TRBJ2-7|.|TRBV4-2|TRBD1
CASSQEQGAISYEQYF
TGTGCCAGCAGCCAAGAACAGGGGGCCATCTCCTACGAGCAGTACTTC
>TRBJ1-5|.|TRBV7-2|TRBD1
CASSFRTGGQPQHF
TGTGCCAGCAGCTTTAGAACAGGGGGCCAGCCCCAGCATTTT
>TRBJ1-1|.|TRBV5-1|.
CASSLLDPGIGEAFF
TGCGCCAGCAGCTTGCTGGACCCAGGGATCGGTGAAGCTTTCTTT
>TRBJ1-2|.|TRBV2|TRBD1
CASSNITGGLIYGYTF
TGTGCCAGCAGTAACATTACAGGGGGCCTTATCTATGGCTACACCTTC
>TRBJ2-1|.|TRBV5-1|TRBD2
CASSSGLAGDEQFF
TGCGCCAGCAGCTCCGGACTAGCGGGGGATGAGCAGTTCTTC
>TRBJ1-4|.|TRBV18|.
CASSPPNRENEKLFF
TGTGCCAGCTCACCACCGAACAGGGAAAATGAAAAACTGTTTTTT
>TRBJ1-5|once|TRBV7-6|TRBD1
CASSSGTVNQPQHF
TGTGCCAGCAGTTCCGGGACAGTCAATCAGCCCCAGCATTTT
>TRBJ2-3|.|TRBV7-6|TRBD1
CASSSGQGAAQGTQYF
TGTGCCAGCAGCTCGGGACAGGGGGCAGCGCAAGGTACGCAGTATTTT
>TRBJ2-1|.|TRBV7-2|TRBD2
CASSRGLAGRSSYNEQFF
TGTGCCAGCAGCCGTGGACTAGCGGGGAGGAGCTCCTACAATGAGCAGTTCTTC
>TRBJ1-1|.|TRBV13|TRBD1
CASRSDRDTEAFF
TGTGCCAGCAGATCCGACAGGGACACTGAAGCTTTCTTT
>TRBJ1-4|.|TRBV11-2|.
CASSRVQGEEKLFF
TGTGCCAGCAGCCGAGTACAGGGAGAAGAAAAACTGTTTTTT